This TCR beta chain was found in a study of regulatory T cells in long-lasting Graves disease. Trimming took 8 bases from V and 0 from J, leaving 11 bases between them. The CDR3 covers 14 residues. This clonotype was observed many times. As to time point: newly diagnosed GD, antithyroid drugs for less than 3 months. After RNA was extracted from PBMCs, the TCR library was made from it. Construction of the TCR beta libraries employed iRepertoire HTBI primers in conjunction with Arm-PCR of CDR3 regions. TCRdb independently ran MiXCR on the multiplex PCR reads; one entry per CDR3 protein. Seen here are approximately 400,000 distinct CDR3 sequences, about 15% observed once, and the top ten hold about a sixth. These data were also filed under a second study, of T cells in Graves' hyperthyroidism and ophthalmopathy. That study adds: Newly diagnosed hyperthyroidism patients aged 18 to 65 years had disease lasting under 2 months.

This clonotype was obtained from a woman aged 30 to 39 with Graves disease. The V and J genes are TRBV12-3 or TRBV12-4 and TRBJ1-5, with D hard to call. The sequencing here drew on peripheral blood mononuclear cells (PBMCs), taken at new diagnosis, from a patient treated with antithyroid drugs. CDR3 bases: TGTGCCAGCCGGGCACCACCTAGCAATCAGCCCCAGCATTTT. Amino acid sequence: CASRAPPSNQPQHF.